This T cell receptor (beta chain) was sequenced during a study of Graves' ophthalmopathy and Graves' hyperthyroidism. CDR1 and CDR2 (germline): SGHTA, FQGNSA. The CDR3 has 15 residues. V was clipped by 2 bases and J by 4 bases; unmatched bases: 5. The authors amplified TCR beta CDR3 regions, and they did so from RNA transcripts for repertoire sequencing. HTBI-primed first-round RT-PCR preceded second-round multiplex PCR. In TCRdb, the multiplex PCR reads were re-called with MiXCR into one record per CDR3 protein. The sample holds over a million distinct CDR3 sequences; less than 45% are singletons and the top ten take 11%.

This sequence originates from an adult man with Graves' hyperthyroidism. Material: peripheral blood or thyroid tissue (not recorded which). This chain links TRBV7-2 with TRBJ2-5; the match to TRBD1 covers 9 bases. CDR3 in DNA: TGTGCCAGCAGCTTAAAACAGGGGGCTGGAGAGACCCAGTACTTC. Its translation: CASSLKQGAGETQYF. Using reference TRBV7-2 and TRBJ2-5 for the parts outside the CDR3, the full variable domain is GAGVSQSPSNKVTEKGKDVELRCDPISGHTALYWYRQSLGQGLEFLIYFQGNSAPDKSGLPSDRFSAERTGGSVSTLTIQRTQQEDSAVYLCASSLKQGAGETQYFGPGTRLLVL.